This is a list of T cell receptor beta chains from one sample in a study of T cells in Graves' hyperthyroidism and ophthalmopathy. TCRdb passed the multiplex PCR reads through MiXCR, listing each CDR3 protein once. The profile covers around 400,000 distinct CDR3 sequences, with 15% to 19% appearing a single time and 25% to 35% taken by the ten largest. Sequenced material: blood. All receptors derive from a young woman with Graves' hyperthyroidism that later progressed to Graves' ophthalmopathy. CDR3s leave out the opening cysteine and the closing phenylalanine or tryptophan. A clone size is listed for some rows: how often the clone was seen (once, few, many), or a class if it is expanded.

clone size: many; J gene: TRBJ2-2; V gene: TRBV11-2; CDR3 protein: ASSLRSSSGRANTGELF
clone size: -; J gene: TRBJ2-5; V gene: TRBV2; CDR3 protein: ASSSEEAQY
clone size: -; J gene: TRBJ1-2; V gene: TRBV19; CDR3 protein: AARQGIGYT
clone size: many; J gene: TRBJ2-1; V gene: TRBV3-1; CDR3 protein: ASSLAGGKDNEQF
clone size: many; J gene: TRBJ2-7; V gene: TRBV20-1; CDR3 protein: SARGPGGTYEQY
clone size: -; J gene: TRBJ2-7; V gene: TRBV12-3/TRBV12-4; CDR3 protein: ASSLGPYKGSYEQY
clone size: -; J gene: TRBJ2-5; V gene: TRBV3-1; CDR3 protein: ASSQESGQHLLQETQY
clone size: many; J gene: TRBJ2-7; V gene: TRBV15; CDR3 protein: ATSTRLADSYEQY
clone size: -; J gene: TRBJ1-5; V gene: TRBV20-1; CDR3 protein: SARDRVVQPQH
clone size: -; J gene: TRBJ1-2; V gene: TRBV7-9; CDR3 protein: ASSARTGSGANYGYT
clone size: many; J gene: TRBJ2-2; V gene: TRBV20-1; CDR3 protein: SARDPRAGELF
clone size: few; J gene: TRBJ2-2; V gene: TRBV4-1; CDR3 protein: ASSQASSLVGELF
clone size: many; J gene: TRBJ1-1; V gene: TRBV20-1; CDR3 protein: SASRGPWEAF
clone size: many; J gene: TRBJ2-1; V gene: TRBV27; CDR3 protein: ASSPGTSGGGEQF
clone size: many; J gene: TRBJ2-3; V gene: TRBV4-3; CDR3 protein: ASSQDRRASTDTQY
clone size: few; J gene: TRBJ2-1; V gene: TRBV6-1; CDR3 protein: ASRLTSGLSSYNEQF
clone size: few; J gene: TRBJ2-6; V gene: TRBV20-1; CDR3 protein: SAPSSGSGANVLT
clone size: -; J gene: TRBJ1-3; V gene: TRBV2; CDR3 protein: ASSEGRAGNTIY
clone size: many; J gene: TRBJ1-1; V gene: TRBV12-3/TRBV12-4; CDR3 protein: ASSFDRANTEAF
clone size: -; J gene: TRBJ1-5; V gene: TRBV15; CDR3 protein: ATSRDGQLNSNQPQH
clone size: few; J gene: TRBJ2-4; V gene: TRBV5-1; CDR3 protein: ASSLGDRGNIQY
clone size: many; J gene: TRBJ2-7; V gene: TRBV27; CDR3 protein: ASSLSAGNTYEQY
clone size: many; J gene: TRBJ2-7; V gene: TRBV6-1; CDR3 protein: ASSEVLAGSFYEQY
clone size: many; J gene: TRBJ2-3; V gene: TRBV29-1; CDR3 protein: SVEGDRETDTQY
clone size: many; J gene: TRBJ1-5; V gene: TRBV20-1; CDR3 protein: SAAGALGQPQH
clone size: -; J gene: TRBJ1-4; V gene: TRBV12-3/TRBV12-4; CDR3 protein: ASSPGQPEKLF
clone size: many; J gene: TRBJ1-1; V gene: TRBV20-1; CDR3 protein: SATPPEQENTEAF
clone size: few; J gene: TRBJ2-3; V gene: TRBV6-2/TRBV6-3; CDR3 protein: ASSYWLEDTQY
clone size: few; J gene: TRBJ2-4; V gene: TRBV27; CDR3 protein: ASKFAGAKNIQY
clone size: many; J gene: TRBJ1-4; V gene: TRBV2; CDR3 protein: ASSEATGYNEKLF
clone size: many; J gene: TRBJ2-5; V gene: TRBV11-3; CDR3 protein: ASSSGQGQETQY
clone size: few; J gene: TRBJ2-7; V gene: TRBV27; CDR3 protein: ASRNIAGGPWEQY
clone size: -; J gene: TRBJ2-3; V gene: TRBV6-2/TRBV6-3; CDR3 protein: ASSYGLTSTDTQY
clone size: -; J gene: TRBJ2-4; V gene: TRBV11-2; CDR3 protein: ASSLQGIAKNIQY
clone size: -; J gene: TRBJ1-3; V gene: TRBV7-9; CDR3 protein: ASSLQIGNTIY
clone size: many; J gene: TRBJ2-3; V gene: TRBV28; CDR3 protein: ASSLGESTSGRLGGTDTQY
clone size: -; J gene: TRBJ1-1; V gene: TRBV28; CDR3 protein: ASSLHMNTEAF
clone size: many; J gene: TRBJ2-2; V gene: TRBV5-1; CDR3 protein: ASSLTSGGSAGELF
clone size: many; J gene: TRBJ1-2; V gene: TRBV27; CDR3 protein: ASSLRSSAGGPYGYT
clone size: -; J gene: TRBJ2-3; V gene: TRBV10-2; CDR3 protein: ASKVAGGKSDTQY
clone size: many; J gene: TRBJ2-1; V gene: TRBV14; CDR3 protein: ASSQGRRTSGSNEQF
clone size: few; J gene: TRBJ2-7; V gene: TRBV28; CDR3 protein: ASSFNEQY
clone size: -; J gene: TRBJ2-3; V gene: TRBV20-1; CDR3 protein: SASQLAGGTTDTQY
clone size: many; J gene: TRBJ1-5; V gene: TRBV11-2; CDR3 protein: ASSLNTGLQPQH
clone size: -; J gene: TRBJ2-3; V gene: TRBV5-7; CDR3 protein: ASSLVGASGGGTSTDTQY
clone size: few; J gene: TRBJ1-2; V gene: TRBV6-1; CDR3 protein: ASRTGGRGYT
clone size: many; J gene: TRBJ1-2; V gene: TRBV11-2; CDR3 protein: ASSLAPGGADGYT
clone size: -; J gene: TRBJ2-1; V gene: TRBV27; CDR3 protein: ASGVGGALYNEQF
clone size: -; J gene: TRBJ2-1; V gene: TRBV6-1; CDR3 protein: ASRLRFDEQF
clone size: -; J gene: TRBJ2-1; V gene: TRBV7-2; CDR3 protein: ASSWGPGSSYNEQF
clone size: many; J gene: TRBJ2-7; V gene: TRBV18; CDR3 protein: ASSPPGEQY
clone size: many; J gene: TRBJ2-3; V gene: TRBV20-1; CDR3 protein: SAARTEVFTQY
clone size: few; J gene: TRBJ1-2; V gene: TRBV12-3/TRBV12-4; CDR3 protein: ASATAEGVFGYT
clone size: few; J gene: TRBJ2-1; V gene: TRBV29-1; CDR3 protein: SVEEGTKSSYNEQF
clone size: many; J gene: TRBJ2-3; V gene: TRBV27; CDR3 protein: ASSPDKAPTDTQY
clone size: many; J gene: TRBJ2-7; V gene: TRBV20-1; CDR3 protein: SVQLAGGYEQY
clone size: -; J gene: TRBJ2-1; V gene: TRBV12-5; CDR3 protein: ASGLWEAEQF
clone size: -; J gene: TRBJ2-6; V gene: TRBV3-1; CDR3 protein: ASSQPGTELSGANVLT
clone size: -; J gene: TRBJ2-1; V gene: TRBV20-1; CDR3 protein: SARGDGSSYNEQF